The rows below give T cell receptor beta chains drawn from one sample of a study of cytomegalovirus exposure and HLA in healthy donors. Only in-frame clones appear in the TCRdb table, and some are missing; sequencing was by immunoSEQ multiplex PCR. Of around 130,000 clones listed, approximately 82% were seen once; the top ten hold 2.7%. Source material: PBMCs. These receptors came from a man in his fifties or sixties in good health and CMV-seronegative. Both conserved end residues are part of each CDR3. The D gene is left open where the match is weak. Size tells how often a clone was seen (once, few, many) or the class of an expanded clone, and some rows leave it out.

CDR3nt,CDR3aa,abundance,v_gene,j_gene,d_gene
TGTGCCAGCAGCTCAGGGGACACTGAAGCTTTCTTT,CASSSGDTEAFF,.,TRBV5-4,TRBJ1-1,.
TGCGCCAGCAGTGAGTTCGGGGGGAGTTCGGGCACCGGGGAGCTGTTTTTT,CASSEFGGSSGTGELFF,.,TRBV10-1,TRBJ2-2,TRBD2
TGCGCCAGCAGCTTGTTCCAGGGATCGAACACCGGGGAGCTGTTTTTT,CASSLFQGSNTGELFF,once,TRBV5-1,TRBJ2-2,.
TGTGCTAGTGGTTTGGAGGCGCAGGGTCAGCCCCAGCATTTT,CASGLEAQGQPQHF,once,TRBV12-5,TRBJ1-5,.
TGTGCCACTAAGCGAGGTGGGGCCAACGTCCTGACTTTC,CATKRGGANVLTF,.,TRBV2,TRBJ2-6,.
TGTGCCAGCAGCCCGCGTCTACTGAACACTGAAGCTTTCTTT,CASSPRLLNTEAFF,once,TRBV7-8,TRBJ1-1,.
TGTGCCAGCAACACCCGGGACAGGAACGTGGTAGAGACCCAGTACTTC,CASNTRDRNVVETQYF,.,TRBV9,TRBJ2-5,TRBD1
TGTGCCAGCAGTTACTCCCTAGCGGGGTCTGGCAATGAGCAGTTCTTC,CASSYSLAGSGNEQFF,.,TRBV6-5,TRBJ2-1,TRBD2
TGCGCCAGCAGCTTGGGGACAGGGGAAACGAACACTGAAGCTTTCTTT,CASSLGTGETNTEAFF,.,TRBV5-1,TRBJ1-1,TRBD1
TGTGCCAGCAGTGGGGCCAACCAAAGAAACAATGAGCAGTTCTTC,CASSGANQRNNEQFF,.,TRBV6-1,TRBJ2-1,.
TGTGCCAGCAGTGAAGGGGCTTTGGCCAAAAACATTCAGTACTTC,CASSEGALAKNIQYF,.,TRBV6-1,TRBJ2-4,.
TGTGCCAGCAGGGCGGGGGGAATCACAGATACGCAGTATTTT,CASRAGGITDTQYF,.,TRBV7-9,TRBJ2-3,TRBD2
TGTGCCAGCAGTGACCGGAGCAATCAGCCCCAGCATTTT,CASSDRSNQPQHF,once,TRBV6-1,TRBJ1-5,.
TGCGCCACCTCGTTCAGGGACACTGAAGCTTTCTTT,CATSFRDTEAFF,.,TRBV10-2,TRBJ1-1,.
TGTGCCAGCAGTGAAGCCTCGACGGGGGACTATGGCTACACCTTC,CASSEASTGDYGYTF,.,TRBV6-1,TRBJ1-2,.
TGTGCCAGCAGCCAATTACCAGGCGGACAGGGAGACAATTCACCCCTCCACTTT,CASSQLPGGQGDNSPLHF,.,TRBV5-5,TRBJ1-6,TRBD1
TGTGCCAGCAGCCCAGGACAGGGGGGCTACACCTTC,CASSPGQGGYTF,.,TRBV7-2,TRBJ1-2,TRBD1
TGTGCCAGCAGCTTAGGGGGGACAGGGCAACTCTATGGCTACACCTTC,CASSLGGTGQLYGYTF,.,TRBV7-2,TRBJ1-2,TRBD1
TGCGCCAGCAGCGGTACAGGGGGCGCGTCGAACACTGAAGCTTTCTTT,CASSGTGGASNTEAFF,.,TRBV5-1,TRBJ1-1,TRBD1
TGTGCCAGCAGCGTAGTTACACCCAACCCCTACGAGCAGTACTTC,CASSVVTPNPYEQYF,.,TRBV9,TRBJ2-7,.
TGTGCCTCCCAGAGAGGTCTAGAAGGTACCCACGAGCAGTACTTC,CASQRGLEGTHEQYF,.,TRBV19,TRBJ2-7,.
TGCGCCAGCAGCCCGACCGACAAGAACACTGAAGCTTTCTTT,CASSPTDKNTEAFF,.,TRBV7-9,TRBJ1-1,.
TGTGCCAGCAGCTTAGCGTTGAGGACTAGCGGGGTCAGTAATGAGCAGTTCTTC,CASSLALRTSGVSNEQFF,.,TRBV7-9,TRBJ2-1,TRBD2
TGTGCCAGCAGCTTACGGTTGGAGGGCTCCTACGAGCAGTACTTC,CASSLRLEGSYEQYF,.,TRBV7-2,TRBJ2-7,.
TGCGCCAGCAGTGAGTCGTCAGGAGGGGTTCTCTACCCCCCCACTGAAGCTTTCTTT,CASSESSGGVLYPPTEAFF,.,TRBV10-2,TRBJ1-1,.
TGTGCCAGCAGCTACGGCCACGGGGGTCCGAGGTACGAGCAGTACTTC,CASSYGHGGPRYEQYF,.,TRBV6-6,TRBJ2-7,.
TGTGCCAGCAGTGGGGAGGGACGAGGAAACTATGGCTACACCTTC,CASSGEGRGNYGYTF,once,TRBV27,TRBJ1-2,.